These 19 T cell receptor beta chains came from one sample sequenced in a study of blood T cells in healthy people across ages. A J-beta primer mix and a sample-barcoded 5' primer were used in a second PCR of roughly 7 to 12 cycles. TCRdb ran MiXCR on the 5' RACE reads and lists one entry per CDR3 protein. This repertoire shows more than 700,000 distinct CDR3 sequences, 40% to 65% found once; its top ten account for roughly two fifths. The sample consisted of blood. All receptors derive from a man aged 80 or over in good health.

This chain joins TRBV6-5 and TRBJ2-1; D is possibly TRBD1 or TRBD2 (5 bases each). This CDR3 comprises 17 residues. Germline assignment: CDR1 MNHEY and CDR2 SVGAGI. Between the trimmed V and J ends, which lost 4 bases and 0 bases, there was a span of 16 bases. CDR3 nucleotides: TGTGCCAGCAGTTCCACGATGAAGGGGAGCTCCTACAATGAGCAGTTCTTC. Translation gives CASSSTMKGSSYNEQFF.

Only a few counts were recorded for this clonotype. The genes are TRBV28 and TRBJ2-3, with 9 bases identical to TRBD2. The germline V gene has CDR1 MDHEN and CDR2 SYDVKM. With V trimmed by 4 bases and J by 14 bases, 22 bases remained unmatched. The CDR3 sequence is 17 residues long. CDR3 DNA: TGTGCCAGCAGTTCCCAAGGGAGGCGGGAGGGGGACAGATACGCGTATTTT. Protein: CASSSQGRREGDRYAYF.

This clonotype has more than one count but fewer than ten. This sequence joins TRBV6-4 and TRBJ2-3; 7 bases fit TRBD2. The CDR3 sequence is 13 residues long. V trimming: 3 bases; J trimming: 14 bases; junction bases outside the gene matches: 11. CDR1 MRHNA and CDR2 SNTAGT come from the germline V gene. The CDR3 DNA follows: TGTGCCAGCAGTGAACGGGAAGCGGGATACGCGTATTTT. Protein product: CASSEREAGYAYF.

CDR3 nucleotides: TGCAGCGTTGAAACCTATTCTAGCACCTACGAGCAGTACTTC. Its translation is CSVETYSSTYEQYF. The chain employs TRBV29-1 and TRBJ2-5; TRBD2 is a possible D gene (5 bases). The J call may be mistaken, given a closer DNA end match to TRBJ2-7. The CDR3 contains 14 residues. CDR1 and CDR2 from the germline V gene are SQVTM and ANQGSEA.

The gene calls are TRBV6-5 and TRBJ2-7, with TRBD2 identical over 11 bases. Looked up from germline, CDR1 is MNHEY and CDR2 is SVGAGI. The CDR3 consists of 16 residues. V was pared by 5 bases and J by 2 bases, with 8 bases of the junction left unmatched. The CDR3 DNA sequence: TGTGCCAGCAGTCCCGCCGGGACTAGCGGAACCTACGAGCAGTACTTC. It codes for CASSPAGTSGTYEQYF.

This clonotype has a handful of counts. The chain joins TRBV20-1 to TRBJ2-7; 8 nucleotides agree with TRBD1. The assigned J gene may be wrong: the sequence end matches TRBJ2-5 better. Germline V gene lookup returns CDR1 DFQATT and CDR2 SNEGSKA (reference sequence). The CDR3 is made up of 17 amino acids. The CDR3 DNA reads TGCAGTGCTAGAGATGCCCGAACACAGGGGGGCCAAGAGACCCAGTACTTC. Protein sequence: CSARDARTQGGQETQYF.

J is TRBJ1-2 and V is TRBV20-1; 7 positions agree with TRBD1. V shed 2 bases, J shed 1 base, and the junction held 16 bases outside the gene matches. The CDR3 consists of 18 residues. Germline CDR1 and CDR2: DFQATT and SNEGSKA (reference sequence). As DNA, the CDR3 is TGCAGTGCTAGACCGGTCCCGGGACAGAGAAGTATTAACTATGGCTACACCTTC. It is translated as CSARPVPGQRSINYGYTF.

V usage is TRBV7-9 and J usage is TRBJ1-5; no clear D. Trimming left V 5 bases short and J 2 bases short, with 19 bases between. Germline V gene data show CDR1 as SEHNR and CDR2 as FQNEAQ (reference sequence). The CDR3 is made up of 17 amino acids. CDR3 coding DNA: TGTGCCAGCAGCGGGGAAGGGAGGCCCTCGGGCAATCAGCCCCAGCATTTT. Encoded protein: CASSGEGRPSGNQPQHF.

This clonotype was counted once. The V gene is TRBV28, the J gene TRBJ1-5, with unresolved D. V lost 2 bases and J lost 5, with 4 bases in between. The CDR3 is 12 amino acids. In germline, CDR1 is MDHEN, CDR2 SYDVKM. This chain's CDR3 is CASSLIHQPQHF. Here the CDR3 DNA reads TGTGCCAGCAGTTTAATTCATCAGCCCCAGCATTTT.

The rearrangement links TRBV21-1 to TRBJ2-1; TRBD1 is the table's D call, not checked against the DNA. TRBV21-1 is a pseudogene locus. CDR3 length: 16 amino acids. DNA for the CDR3: TGTGCCAGCAGCACCTCAGCCGGGACAGCCTACAATGAGCAGTTCTTC. It specifies CASSTSAGTAYNEQFF.

This clonotype was detected only a few times. The V call is TRBV10-3, the J call TRBJ2-7; 7 bases match TRBD2. V shed 6 bases, J shed 6 bases, and the junction held 5 bases outside the gene matches. Germline V gene lookup returns CDR1 ENHRY and CDR2 SYGVKD. The CDR3 loop spans 12 amino acids. The chain's CDR3 is CAISLSGAEQYF. The CDR3 DNA reads as TGTGCCATCAGCCTCAGCGGGGCCGAGCAGTACTTC.

The chain is built from TRBV5-1 and TRBJ2-7; D call uncertain. The J call is doubtful: the DNA matches TRBJ2-5 better. From germline, CDR1 is SGHRS and CDR2 YFSETQ. The CDR3 spans 13 residues. As DNA, the CDR3 is TGCGCCAGCAGTCCTACTCCGCGCGAGACCCAGTACTTC. Encoded protein: CASSPTPRETQYF.

The chain combines TRBV20-1 with TRBJ2-5, with D tentatively TRBD1 (6 bases). Germline V gene data show CDR1 as DFQATT and CDR2 as SNEGSKA (reference sequence). This CDR3 has 16 residues. V was clipped by 6 bases and J by 0 bases, with 20 bases between them. The CDR3 bases are TGCAGTGCCGGAACCCGGGACAACAATTACCAAGAGACCCAGTACTTC. Translation: CSAGTRDNNYQETQYF.

J is TRBJ2-3 and V is TRBV9, with D maybe TRBD1 (5 bases). The V and J ends lost 0 bases and 1 base respectively, with 15 bases between them. Germline loops: CDR1 SGDLS, CDR2 YYNGEE. The CDR3 has 17 amino acids. The CDR3 sequence is CASSVGQTLIGTDTQYF. DNA of the CDR3: TGTGCCAGCAGCGTAGGACAGACCCTTATCGGCACAGATACGCAGTATTTT.

The CDR3 region is CATSAQGVGFREQFF. In DNA form, the CDR3 reads TGTGCCACCAGTGCTCAGGGAGTAGGGTTTCGGGAGCAGTTCTTC. The chain links TRBV24-1 to TRBJ2-1; D tentatively fits TRBD1 or TRBD2 (5 bases each). The length of the CDR3 is 15 residues. Deletions cut 5 bases from V and 10 bases from J, with 20 bases between. In germline, CDR1 is KGHDR, CDR2 SFDVKD.

The count of this clonotype is one. The rearrangement uses TRBV6-1 and TRBJ1-2; 7 bases agree with TRBD1. The V gene's germline CDR1 is MNHNS and CDR2 SASEGT. This CDR3 region has 16 residues. V trimming: 10 bases; J trimming: 0 bases; junction bases outside the gene matches: 14. The DNA of the CDR3 is TGTGCCACTTACCGGGGGGACAGACCCCCTAACTATGGCTACACCTTC. It specifies CATYRGDRPPNYGYTF.

The rearrangement joins TRBV2 to TRBJ2-5; D possibly uses TRBD1 or TRBD2 (5 bases each). CDR1 and CDR2 (germline): SNHLY, FYNNEI. Trimming took off 6 bases at V and 5 bases at J, with 10 bases between the two ends. The CDR3 consists of 12 residues. CDR3 sequence: CASRGDEETQYF. CDR3 sequence (DNA): TGTGCCAGCAGAGGGGACGAGGAGACCCAGTACTTC.

The CDR3 region is CSARPGGVVTEAFF. CDR3 DNA sequence: TGCAGTGCTAGGCCAGGGGGCGTCGTAACTGAAGCTTTCTTT. The chain has TRBV20-1 and TRBJ1-1, with 8 bases lining up with TRBD1. V shed 3 bases, J shed 5 bases, and the junction held 8 bases outside the gene matches. CDR1 is DFQATT, CDR2 SNEGSKA, per germline (reference sequence). The length of the CDR3 is 14 residues.

CDR3 sequence (DNA): TGTGCCAGCAGCATCGACGCGGGGGGCACAGATACGCAGTATTTT. This codes for CASSIDAGGTDTQYF. The chain carries TRBV7-2 and TRBJ2-3; 7 positions match TRBD2. J was trimmed by 1 base and V by 5 bases; bases with no gene match: 6. The CDR3 sequence is 15 residues long. Germline CDR1 is SGHTA and CDR2 is FQGNSA.